The 25 T cell receptor beta chains reported below all come from one sample, sequenced in a study of CD8 T cells in ankylosing spondylitis. One entry per CDR3 protein, called by TCRdb with MiXCR from the 5' RACE reads. The sample contains more than 250,000 distinct CDR3 sequences, around a tenth of which appear only once. The sequenced sample consisted of blood, either unsorted or a sorted T cell fraction (not recorded which). All receptors come from a female donor with ankylosing spondylitis or in good health (not recorded which).

The gene calls are TRBV28 and TRBJ1-1; TRBD1 matches 8 bases. This CDR3 spans 13 amino acids. Losses at the gene ends were 4 bases for V and 5 bases for J; bases not matched to a gene: 3. Germline V CDR1 and CDR2: MDHEN, SYDVKM. The CDR3: CASSWTGRTEAFF. CDR3 in DNA: TGTGCCAGCAGTTGGACAGGGCGAACTGAAGCTTTCTTT.

There are many counts of this clonotype. The J gene is TRBJ1-6, the V gene TRBV6-5; no firm D call. Germline CDR1 and CDR2: MNHEY and SVGAGI. Trimming removed 0 bases from V and 8 bases from J, with 17 bases in between. The CDR3 consists of 17 residues. In nucleotides, the CDR3 is TGTGCCAGCAGTTACTCGAACTCCGGGCCGAACGATTCACCCCTCCACTTT. It codes for CASSYSNSGPNDSPLHF.

This clonotype was counted at least ten times. The rearrangement joins TRBV5-1 to TRBJ2-2; D gene unclear. The germline V gene encodes CDR1 SGHRS and CDR2 YFSETQ. CDR3 length: 16 residues. Trimming stripped 0 bases from V and 1 base from J, with 10 bases between. The CDR3 DNA reads TGCGCCAGCAGCTTGGCCCTGTCCATGAACACCGGGGAGCTGTTTTTT. The encoded protein is CASSLALSMNTGELFF.

This clonotype has only a few counts. The CDR3 region is CASSLGFMGGGTQYF. CDR3 bases: TGTGCCAGCAGCTTAGGTTTCATGGGGGGAGGGACGCAGTATTTT. The chain joins TRBV7-2 to TRBJ2-3, with 7 bases matching TRBD2. The CDR3 covers 15 residues. From germline, CDR1 is SGHTA and CDR2 FQGNSA. Germline trimming cut 1 base from V and 9 bases from J; bases unmatched to any gene: 10.

In this sample, this clonotype turned up many times. The chain joins TRBV28 to TRBJ1-5, with a tentative D call TRBD1 (5 bases). This CDR3 contains 15 residues. The germline V gene encodes CDR1 MDHEN and CDR2 SYDVKM. V was clipped by 5 bases and J by 6 bases, with 17 bases between them. CDR3 in DNA: TGTGCCAGCAGTCCGGGACCCCAGGCGGGTCAGCCCCAGCATTTT. It is translated as CASSPGPQAGQPQHF.

This clonotype was seen ten or more times. CDR3 amino acids: CASSQGGGRGTGELFF. For the CDR3, the DNA is TGCGCCAGCAGCCAAGGAGGGGGCAGAGGCACCGGGGAGCTGTTTTTT. The rearrangement joins TRBV4-1 to TRBJ2-2; 7 bases match TRBD1. CDR3 length: 16 residues. V was pared by 1 base and J by 4 bases, with 6 bases of the junction left unmatched. Germline V gene lookup returns CDR1 MGHRA and CDR2 YSYEKL.

This clonotype was observed a few times. This chain connects TRBV7-9 to TRBJ2-1, with 11 bases lining up with TRBD1. This CDR3 has 13 residues. V lost 4 bases and J lost 13; bases outside the gene matches: 6. Germline V CDR1 and CDR2: SEHNR, FQNEAQ (reference sequence). As DNA, the CDR3 is TGTGCCAGCAGCTCGGACAGGGGGCGTACACAGTTCTTC. Translating it yields CASSSDRGRTQFF.

This clonotype appeared a few times. V usage is TRBV3-1 and J usage is TRBJ2-7; TRBD1 is a possible D gene (6 bases). This CDR3 is built from 16 residues. Germline values: CDR1 LGHDT, CDR2 YNNKEL (reference sequence). V lost 0 bases, J lost 3 bases, and 15 bases lay in between. The CDR3: CASSQEGHRTVYEQYF. CDR3 DNA sequence: TGTGCCAGCAGCCAAGAGGGGCACCGGACAGTCTACGAGCAGTACTTC.

This clonotype occurred a few times. The rearrangement uses TRBV18 and TRBJ2-5; D is unclear. Germline V gene sequence: CDR1 KGHSH, CDR2 LQKENI. Trimming removed 5 bases from V and 2 bases from J, with 15 bases in between. The CDR3 spans 15 residues. The CDR3 spells CASSVDGLQQETQYF. In nucleotides, the CDR3 is TGTGCCAGCTCAGTCGACGGATTACAACAAGAGACCCAGTACTTC.

A word on this clonotype: A much larger clone differs by one base, so this may be a read error. The chain is built from TRBV28 and TRBJ1-4; D gene ambiguous. V was trimmed by 1 base and J by 10 bases, leaving 7 bases between them. CDR1 and CDR2 from the germline V gene are MDHEN and SYDVKM. This CDR3 has 12 amino acids. The CDR3 region is CASSLSFGKLFF. The CDR3 nucleotides are TGTGCCAGCAGTTTATCGTTTGGAAAACTGTTTTTT.

This clonotype was detected many times. The chain recombines TRBV7-9 with TRBJ2-3; TRBD1 matches 9 bases. The J segment lost 2 bases and the V segment lost 0 bases, leaving 6 bases of the junction unmatched. Per the germline V gene, CDR1 is SEHNR and CDR2 is FQNEAQ (reference sequence). The CDR3 is 17 amino acids. CDR3 sequence reads: CASSLARTGVNTDTQYF. The DNA of the CDR3 is TGTGCCAGCAGCTTAGCCCGGACAGGGGTCAACACAGATACGCAGTATTTT.

The table lists this clonotype with many counts. This sequence joins TRBV12-3 or TRBV12-4 and TRBJ1-2; 7 bases are a match to TRBD1. The CDR3 extends over 11 amino acids. V shed 6 bases, J shed 8 bases, and the junction held 3 bases outside the gene matches. DNA of the CDR3: TGTGCCAGCAGAAACAGGGGCGGCTACACCTTC. This gives the protein CASRNRGGYTF.

This clonotype was detected only a few times. The chain is built from TRBV4-3 and TRBJ1-4, with 8 bases matching TRBD1. The CDR3 runs 14 residues. The ends lost 5 bases at V and 6 bases at J; junction bases unmatched: 5. In germline, CDR1 is LGHNA, CDR2 YSLEER. The CDR3 nucleotides are TGCGCCAGCAGCGTACAGGGGGGGGATGAAAAACTGTTTTTT. Its protein product is CASSVQGGDEKLFF.

There are many counts of this clonotype. The gene calls are TRBV10-1 and TRBJ2-2; D not certain. Per germline, CDR1 WNHNN and CDR2 SYGVQD (reference sequence). The CDR3 has 12 residues. Trimming left V 6 bases short and J 5 bases short, with 7 bases between. CDR3 DNA sequence: TGCGCCAGCAGATCACCGACCGGGGAGCTGTTTTTT. This sequence encodes CASRSPTGELFF.

The genes are TRBV28 and TRBJ2-5; a possible D gene is TRBD2 (6 bases). Trimming cost V 5 bases and J 10 bases, with 23 bases left between them. Germline lookup yields CDR1 MDHEN and CDR2 SYDVKM. The length of the CDR3 is 15 residues. In DNA form, the CDR3 reads TGTGCCAGCAGTCCCTGGGACCTCCTTGGAGCGGGCCAGTACTTC. Its translation: CASSPWDLLGAGQYF.

Ten or more counts support this clonotype. The chain combines TRBV28 with TRBJ2-6, with D hard to call. Looked up from germline, CDR1 is MDHEN and CDR2 is SYDVKM. CDR3 length: 13 amino acids. V was cut by 9 bases and J by 1 base, with 7 bases left in between. The CDR3 region has the DNA TGTGCCAGTCTTAGGTCTGGGGCCAACGTCCTGACTTTC. Protein product: CASLRSGANVLTF.

The chain has TRBV7-9 and TRBJ1-1; D ambiguous. CDR1 is SEHNR and CDR2 is FQNEAQ in the germline V gene (reference sequence). The CDR3 contains 12 residues. V lost 5 bases and J 11 bases, leaving 15 bases between the germline ends. The CDR3 nucleotides read TGTGCCAGCAGCCAAACAAGAAGCAGTGCTTTCTTT. Translation: CASSQTRSSAFF.

This clonotype was seen a few times. This chain joins TRBV6-1 and TRBJ1-1; possible D gene TRBD1, 5 bases. Deletions cut 8 bases from V and 4 bases from J, with 14 bases between. The CDR3 is 13 residues long. Germline V gene sequence: CDR1 MNHNS, CDR2 SASEGT. CDR3 in DNA: TGTGCCAGCGCCCCGGCAGGGAGCACTGAAGCTTTCTTT. Translating gives CASAPAGSTEAFF.

This clonotype showed up many times. The gene calls are TRBV4-3 and TRBJ2-1; 8 bases are a match to TRBD2. Per germline, CDR1 LGHNA and CDR2 YSLEER. The CDR3 is 16 amino acids. The ends lost 0 bases at V and 6 bases at J; junction bases unmatched: 7. CDR3 region: CASSQEGQRESNEQFF. DNA for the CDR3: TGCGCCAGCAGCCAAGAGGGGCAGCGGGAGAGCAATGAGCAGTTCTTC.

This clonotype appeared many times. The chain recombines TRBV29-1 with TRBJ2-7, with 8 bases matching TRBD1. The CDR3 extends over 12 amino acids. Germline CDR1 and CDR2: SQVTM and ANQGSEA. The trim removed 4 bases at V and 4 bases at J, leaving 3 bases unmatched. The CDR3 DNA reads TGCAGCGTTGCGGACAGGGATTACGAGCAGTACTTC. It is translated as CSVADRDYEQYF.

The chain employs TRBV7-2 and TRBJ2-6, with unresolved D. This CDR3 spans 15 amino acids. Germline V gene sequence: CDR1 SGHTA, CDR2 FQGNSA. The ends were cut back, 2 bases at V and 2 bases at J, with 7 bases in the middle. In nucleotides, the CDR3 is TGTGCCAGCAGCTTACGAGACCCTGGGGCCAACGTCCTGACTTTC. The encoded protein is CASSLRDPGANVLTF. The complete variable domain, with remaining parts taken from reference TRBV7-2 and TRBJ2-6, reads GAGVSQSPSNKVTEKGKDVELRCDPISGHTALYWYRQSLGQGLEFLIYFQGNSAPDKSGLPSDRFSAERTGGSVSTLTIQRTQQEDSAVYLCASSLRDPGANVLTFGAGSRLTVL.

This clonotype was found many times. The chain has TRBV3-1 and TRBJ2-7; D is perhaps TRBD1 (6 bases). V was clipped by 3 bases and J by 3 bases, with 9 bases between them. The CDR3 is made up of 13 amino acids. Per germline, CDR1 LGHDT and CDR2 YNNKEL (reference sequence). CDR3 DNA: TGTGCCAGCAGCCATGGACAGAACTACGAGCAGTACTTC. Protein: CASSHGQNYEQYF.

This clonotype was counted many times. The DNA for the CDR3 is TGTGCCAGCAGATCCGGGACAGGGGGCGGAGGGACTGAAGCTTTCTTT. It translates to CASRSGTGGGGTEAFF. The chain employs TRBV12-3 or TRBV12-4 and TRBJ1-1, with 12 bases lining up with TRBD1. Trimming took 6 bases from V and 5 from J; bases not matched to a gene: 10. CDR3 length equals 16 residues.

This clonotype has at least ten counts. The V call is TRBV5-1, the J call TRBJ2-2, with D unclear. The CDR3 runs to 12 residues. CDR1 is SGHRS and CDR2 is YFSETQ in the germline V gene. Trimming removed 4 bases at V and 5 bases at J, with 6 bases between. As DNA, the CDR3 is TGCGCCAGCAGCCAATATACCGGGGAGCTGTTTTTT. It yields the protein CASSQYTGELFF. Together with reference TRBV5-1 and TRBJ2-2, the CDR3 gives the full variable domain: KAGVTQTPRYLIKTRGQQVTLSCSPISGHRSVSWYQQTPGQGLQFLFEYFSETQRNKGNFPGRFSGRQFSNSRSEMNVSTLELGDSALYLCASSQYTGELFFGEGSRLTVL.

There are many counts of this clonotype. The gene calls are TRBV11-2 and TRBJ2-1; D not resolved. CDR1 is SGHAT and CDR2 is FQNNGV in the germline V gene. The CDR3 contains 15 residues. V gave up 1 base and J gave up 0 bases, with 7 bases separating them. CDR3 DNA sequence: TGTGCCAGCAGCTTAGTTTGGAGCTCCTACAATGAGCAGTTCTTC. This translates into CASSLVWSSYNEQFF.